The 6 T cell receptor beta chains in this list originate from one sample, sequenced in a study of vaccination effects on CD4 cells after COVID-19. For these receptors, no antigen is known. Subsequent to roughly 9 days of culture, CD4+ T cells were isolated. BNT162b2 vaccine or mRNA-1273 vaccine was given to participants in two doses. Clones were sequenced by immunoSEQ multiplex PCR, and TCRdb holds only the in-frame ones, with some missing. The table lists approximately 47,000 clones, about 70% of them singletons, with about 6.7% in the top ten. This sample comprised CD4+ T cells from PBMCs cultured without peptide, obtained after COVID-19 vaccination. The receptors were sampled from a human donor who received a COVID-19 vaccine.

The chain employs TRBV5-6 and TRBJ1-4; D may be TRBD1 (6 bases). Trimming removed 4 bases from V and 5 bases from J, with 18 bases in between. CDR1 is SGHDT and CDR2 is YYEEEE in the germline V gene. The CDR3 extends over 16 amino acids. The CDR3 DNA follows: TGTGCCAGCAGCCCCCTGGGGGCAGCCCGAAATGAAAAACTGTTTTTT. Its translation is CASSPLGAARNEKLFF.

V gene TRBV20-1 combines with J gene TRBJ1-2; the D is unclear. This CDR3 is 11 amino acids long. Trimming removed 3 bases at V and 8 bases at J, with 10 bases between. Germline assignment: CDR1 DFQATT and CDR2 SNEGSKA (reference sequence). CDR3: CSASRLIGYTF. DNA of the CDR3: TGCAGTGCTAGTCGCCTTATAGGCTACACCTTC.

CDR3 nucleotide sequence: TGCAGTGCTAGTTCCAGTGACTTTACCGATACGCAGTATTTT. This sequence encodes CSASSSDFTDTQYF. This chain links TRBV20-1 with TRBJ2-3; D is ambiguous. The CDR3 has 14 amino acids. Trimming pared 3 bases from V and 6 bases from J, leaving 16 bases between. Germline CDR1 is DFQATT and CDR2 is SNEGSKA (reference sequence).

This clone was detected only a few times. The rearrangement links TRBV6-5 to TRBJ1-3; D is unresolved. V shed 2 bases and J shed 0 bases, with 8 bases lying between them. The length of the CDR3 is 15 residues. CDR1 and CDR2 from the germline V gene are MNHEY and SVGAGI. CDR3 loop: CASSYGHLSGNTIYF. The CDR3, as DNA: TGTGCCAGCAGTTACGGGCATCTCTCTGGAAACACCATATATTTT.

The rearrangement uses TRBV5-6 and TRBJ2-5; D is possibly TRBD2 (5 bases). V was trimmed by 1 base and J by 5 bases, leaving 12 bases between them. Germline values: CDR1 SGHDT, CDR2 YYEEEE. The CDR3 loop spans 14 amino acids. CDR3 nucleotides: TGTGCCAGCAGCTTGAGAGGGCCCCCGGAGACCCAGTACTTC. Encoded protein: CASSLRGPPETQYF.

This clone has just a few counts. This rearrangement joins TRBV5-1 to TRBJ1-2; TRBD1 matches 7 bases. CDR1 and CDR2 (germline): SGHRS, YFSETQ. This CDR3 has 14 residues. Unmatched junction bases numbered 6, after V lost 3 bases and J lost 4 bases. CDR3 region: CASSWTGQSYGYTF. Here the CDR3 DNA reads TGCGCCAGCAGCTGGACGGGACAGTCCTATGGCTACACCTTC.